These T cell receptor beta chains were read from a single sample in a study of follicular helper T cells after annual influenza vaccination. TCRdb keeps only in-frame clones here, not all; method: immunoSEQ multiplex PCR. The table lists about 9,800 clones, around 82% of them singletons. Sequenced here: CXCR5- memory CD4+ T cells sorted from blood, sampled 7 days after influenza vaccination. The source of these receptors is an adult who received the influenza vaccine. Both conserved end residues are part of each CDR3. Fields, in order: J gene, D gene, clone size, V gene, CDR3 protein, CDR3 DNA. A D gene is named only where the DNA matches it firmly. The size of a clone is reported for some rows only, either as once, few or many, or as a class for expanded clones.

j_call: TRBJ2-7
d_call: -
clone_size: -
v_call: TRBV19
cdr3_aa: CASSIMEGGYEQYF
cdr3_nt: TGTGCCAGTAGTATTATGGAAGGGGGATACGAGCAGTACTTC

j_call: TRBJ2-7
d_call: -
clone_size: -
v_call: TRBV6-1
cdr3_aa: CASSGHRDSPSF
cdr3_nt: TGTGCCAGCAGTGGTCACCGGGACTCCCCCTCCTTC

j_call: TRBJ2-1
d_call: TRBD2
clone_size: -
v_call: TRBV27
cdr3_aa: CASSDSGGAYEQFF
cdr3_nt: TGTGCCAGCAGCGATAGCGGGGGGGCATATGAGCAGTTCTTC

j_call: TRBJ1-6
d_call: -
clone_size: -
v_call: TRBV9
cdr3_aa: CASSAASNSPLHF
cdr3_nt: TGTGCCAGCAGCGCGGCCTCGAATTCACCCCTCCACTTT

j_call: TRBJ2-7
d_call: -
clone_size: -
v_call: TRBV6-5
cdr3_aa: CASSLVRSYEQYF
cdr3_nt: TGTGCCAGCAGTTTGGTCAGATCCTACGAGCAGTACTTC

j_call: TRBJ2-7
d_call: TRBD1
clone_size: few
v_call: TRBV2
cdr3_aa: CASSPGQGRYEQYF
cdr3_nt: TGTGCCAGCAGTCCGGGACAGGGACGGTACGAGCAGTACTTC

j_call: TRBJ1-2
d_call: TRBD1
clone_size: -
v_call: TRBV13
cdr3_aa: CASSLVPTGGRTGYTF
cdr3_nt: TGTGCCAGCAGCTTAGTCCCAACAGGGGGCAGGACGGGCTACACCTTC

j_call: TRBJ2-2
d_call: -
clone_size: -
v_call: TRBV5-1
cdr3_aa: CASRPFSLNTGELFF
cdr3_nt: TGCGCCAGCAGACCGTTCTCCTTGAACACCGGGGAGCTGTTTTTT

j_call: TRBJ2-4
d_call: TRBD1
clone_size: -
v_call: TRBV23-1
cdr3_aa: CASSQSGTGGNIQYF
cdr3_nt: TGCGCCAGCAGTCAATCGGGGACAGGAGGGAACATTCAGTACTTC

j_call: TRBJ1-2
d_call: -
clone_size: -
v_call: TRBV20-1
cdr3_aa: CSAAAGIGYTF
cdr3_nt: TGCAGTGCTGCTGCAGGGATCGGCTACACCTTC

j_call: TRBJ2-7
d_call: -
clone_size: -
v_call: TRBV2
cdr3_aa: CASSDVAAGNYEQYF
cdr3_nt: TGTGCCAGCAGTGATGTGGCGGCAGGGAACTACGAGCAGTACTTC

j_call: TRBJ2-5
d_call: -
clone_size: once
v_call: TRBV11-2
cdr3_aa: CASSFVEQETQYF
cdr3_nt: TGTGCCAGCAGCTTTGTCGAACAAGAGACCCAGTACTTC

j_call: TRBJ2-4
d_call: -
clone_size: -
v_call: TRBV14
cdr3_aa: CASSRYRDRDIQYF
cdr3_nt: TGTGCCAGCAGCCGTTATAGGGACCGAGACATTCAGTACTTC

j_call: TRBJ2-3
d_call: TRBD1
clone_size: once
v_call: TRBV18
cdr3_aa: CASSPFQGAGTDTQYF
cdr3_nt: TGTGCCAGCTCACCGTTCCAGGGGGCGGGCACAGATACGCAGTATTTT

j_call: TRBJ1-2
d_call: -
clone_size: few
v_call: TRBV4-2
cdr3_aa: CASSQLSSFGYTF
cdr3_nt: TGTGCCAGCAGCCAACTTTCGAGCTTTGGCTACACCTTC

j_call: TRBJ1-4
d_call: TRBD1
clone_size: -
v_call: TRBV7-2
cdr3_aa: CASSRQGIVGNEKLFF
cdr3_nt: TGTGCCAGCAGCCGACAGGGTATCGTCGGGAATGAAAAACTGTTTTTT

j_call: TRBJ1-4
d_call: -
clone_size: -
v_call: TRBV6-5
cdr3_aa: CASSRRGANEKLFF
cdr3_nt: TGTGCCAGCAGTCGGAGGGGGGCTAATGAAAAACTGTTTTTT

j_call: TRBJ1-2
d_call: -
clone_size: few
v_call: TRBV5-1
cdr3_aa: CASSPIGYSYGYTF
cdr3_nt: TGCGCCAGCAGCCCCATAGGGTACAGCTATGGCTACACCTTC

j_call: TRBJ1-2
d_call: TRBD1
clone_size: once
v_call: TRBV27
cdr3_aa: CASSLLGQGAGGYTF
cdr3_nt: TGTGCCAGCAGTTTGCTCGGGCAGGGGGCGGGTGGCTACACCTTC

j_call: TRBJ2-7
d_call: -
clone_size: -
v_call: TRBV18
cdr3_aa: CASSRGTGYSYEQYF
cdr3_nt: TGTGCCAGCTCCCGAGGCACAGGGTACTCCTACGAGCAGTACTTC

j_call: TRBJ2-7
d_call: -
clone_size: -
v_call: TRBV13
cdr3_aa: CASSLNQMSNF
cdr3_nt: TGTGCCAGCAGCCTAAATCAGATGTCTAACTTC

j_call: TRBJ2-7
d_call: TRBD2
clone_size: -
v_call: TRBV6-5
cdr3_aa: CASSPRTSGGDEQYF
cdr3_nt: TGTGCCAGCAGCCCACGGACTAGCGGTGGAGACGAGCAGTACTTC

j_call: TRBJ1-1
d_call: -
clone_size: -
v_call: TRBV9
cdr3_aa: CASSVLANTEAFF
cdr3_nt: TGTGCCAGCAGCGTTCTGGCTAACACTGAAGCTTTCTTT

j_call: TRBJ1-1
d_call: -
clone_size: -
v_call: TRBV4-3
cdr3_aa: CASSQTGGIGEAFF
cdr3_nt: TGCGCCAGCAGCCAAACTGGGGGCATCGGTGAAGCTTTCTTT

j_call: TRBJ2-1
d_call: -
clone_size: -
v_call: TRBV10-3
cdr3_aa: CAISRSNTDNEQFF
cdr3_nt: TGTGCCATCAGTCGAAGTAACACCGACAATGAGCAGTTCTTC

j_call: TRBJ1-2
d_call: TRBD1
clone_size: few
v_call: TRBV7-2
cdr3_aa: CASSLMGQGDYGYTF
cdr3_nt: TGTGCCAGCAGCTTGATGGGACAGGGGGACTATGGCTACACCTTC

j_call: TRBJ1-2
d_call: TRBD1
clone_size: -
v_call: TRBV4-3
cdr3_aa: CASSPWTGANYGYTF
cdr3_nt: TGCGCCAGCAGCCCCTGGACAGGGGCTAACTATGGCTACACCTTC

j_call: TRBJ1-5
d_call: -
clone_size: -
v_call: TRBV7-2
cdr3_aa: CASSMGGGSNQPQHF
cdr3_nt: TGTGCCAGCAGCATGGGCGGAGGAAGCAATCAGCCCCAGCATTTT

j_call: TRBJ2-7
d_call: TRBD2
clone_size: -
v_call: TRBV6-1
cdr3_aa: CASITAGGNGEQYF
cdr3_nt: TGTGCCAGCATTACAGCGGGGGGGAATGGCGAGCAGTACTTC